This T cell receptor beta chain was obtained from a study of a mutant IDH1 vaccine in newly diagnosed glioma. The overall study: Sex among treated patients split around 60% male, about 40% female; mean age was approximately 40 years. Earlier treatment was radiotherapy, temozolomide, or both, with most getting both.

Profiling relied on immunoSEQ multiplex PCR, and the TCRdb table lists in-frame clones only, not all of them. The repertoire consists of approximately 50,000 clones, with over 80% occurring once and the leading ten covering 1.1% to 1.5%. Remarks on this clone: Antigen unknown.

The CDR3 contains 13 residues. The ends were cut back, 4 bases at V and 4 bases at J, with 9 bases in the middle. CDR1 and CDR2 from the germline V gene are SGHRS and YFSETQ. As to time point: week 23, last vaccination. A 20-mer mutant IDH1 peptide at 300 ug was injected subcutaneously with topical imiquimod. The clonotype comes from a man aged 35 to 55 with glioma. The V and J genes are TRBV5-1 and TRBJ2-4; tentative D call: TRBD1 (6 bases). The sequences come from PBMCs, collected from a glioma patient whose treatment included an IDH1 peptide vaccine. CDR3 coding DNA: TGCGCCAGCAGCGAGACAGGAAAAAACATTCAGTACTTC. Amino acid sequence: CASSETGKNIQYF.